Sequencing of this T cell receptor (beta chain) was carried out in a study of blood T cell repertoires in COVID-19. About the research overall: The United States, Italy and Spain supplied acute and convalescent COVID-19 samples. T cells, B-cell-depleted T cells, or PBMCs provided the cDNA or gDNA that served as material.

Under the authors' procedure: Reference gene primer amplification gave nucleated cell count estimates. The repertoire was sequenced with immunoSEQ multiplex PCR; TCRdb's copy has only in-frame clones and lacks some. V and J calls and clone size are given by that table; D and trimming were obtained from the DNA. This table holds 40,000 or so clones, 70% to 90% found once. CDR3 length equals 13 residues. CDR1 is LNHNV and CDR2 is YYDKDF in the germline V gene (reference sequence). Trimming removed 5 bases from V and 0 bases from J, with 7 bases in between. The sequenced sample consisted of peripheral blood. This sequence joins TRBV15 and TRBJ1-2; D is undetermined. This TCR derives from a human donor in a cohort sampled during active COVID-19. The chain's CDR3 is CATSPDTNYGYTF. The CDR3 nucleotides are TGTGCCACCAGCCCCGACACTAACTATGGCTACACCTTC.